Sequencing of this T cell receptor (beta chain) was carried out in a study of blood T cell repertoires in COVID-19. The germline V gene encodes CDR1 MNHNY and CDR2 SVGAGI (reference sequence). Trimming took 0 bases from V and 6 from J; bases not matched to a gene: 6. The CDR3 consists of 15 residues. Some clones are missing from TCRdb's copy, which holds only in-frame ones; the method was immunoSEQ multiplex PCR. The profile shows about 110,000 clones, approximately 80% of them singletons. The sequence was collected from a woman at least 80 years old with acute or convalescent COVID-19. Input material: peripheral blood. The V call is TRBV6-6, the J call TRBJ2-7, with TRBD2 identical over 9 bases. CDR3 region: CASSYSTGSGGEQYF. The CDR3 DNA is TGTGCCAGCAGTTACTCGACGGGTAGCGGGGGCGAGCAGTACTTC.